This T cell receptor beta chain came from a study of beta chain features in type 1 diabetes. Study-wide results and limits: Reduced insertions and increased deletions marked VDJ junctions in type 1 diabetes patients. Shorter templates might be favored by PCR, equally in patients and controls. It was among patients, rather than healthy donors, that naive, central memory and Treg TCRB repertoires appeared more similar.

One heparinised blood draw, averaging roughly 120 mL, came from each donor. Expressed TCRB transcripts were sequenced because the isolated RNA had all been reverse transcribed beforehand. Sequencing was performed with immunoSEQ multiplex PCR; in TCRdb, only in-frame clones are kept and a portion is missing. The data contain around 400,000 clones, around 12% of them seen just once; the ten biggest clones take up around 0.015%. In germline, CDR1 is MNHEY, CDR2 SMNVEV (reference sequence). Trimming left V 0 bases short and J 2 bases short, with 8 bases between. The CDR3 is made up of 14 amino acids. This clone was seen a handful of times. Its antigen is as yet unknown.

The chain joins TRBV27 to TRBJ2-7, with no clear D. The origin of this receptor is a man aged 18-30 years in good health. The sequencing input was naive CD4+ T cells from blood. CDR3 bases: TGTGCCAGCAGTTTATCGCACGGTCCCTACGAGCAGTACTTC. This codes for CASSLSHGPYEQYF.